This TCR beta chain was sequenced during a study of low-dose radiotherapy and immunotherapy resistance in tumors. About the study: TRAV and TRBV primers primed cDNA for both TCRalpha and TCRbeta.

Trimming shortened V by 1 base and J by 0 bases, and 13 bases separated the two germline ends. This CDR3 is built from 16 residues. Germline CDR1 is LNHNV and CDR2 is YYDKDF (reference sequence). TCR amplification used 20 PCR cycles, a constant-region primer and a V-primer adapter. MiXCR was run by TCRdb on the reads, yielding one entry per CDR3 protein. The data show roughly 46,000 distinct CDR3 sequences, approximately 12% seen once. Time point noted: before trial treatment. The donors' regimen was nivolumab, ipilimumab, aspirin, low-dose cyclophosphamide and low-dose radiotherapy. The table lists this clonotype with many counts.

The sequencing used PBMCs, collected before treatment. This clonotype originated in a female donor with ovarian cancer. V gene TRBV15 combines with J gene TRBJ2-7; D may correspond to TRBD1 or TRBD2 (5 bases each). CDR3 region: CATSRGAGTVSYEQYF. DNA of the CDR3: TGTGCCACCAGCAGAGGGGCCGGGACCGTCTCCTACGAGCAGTACTTC.